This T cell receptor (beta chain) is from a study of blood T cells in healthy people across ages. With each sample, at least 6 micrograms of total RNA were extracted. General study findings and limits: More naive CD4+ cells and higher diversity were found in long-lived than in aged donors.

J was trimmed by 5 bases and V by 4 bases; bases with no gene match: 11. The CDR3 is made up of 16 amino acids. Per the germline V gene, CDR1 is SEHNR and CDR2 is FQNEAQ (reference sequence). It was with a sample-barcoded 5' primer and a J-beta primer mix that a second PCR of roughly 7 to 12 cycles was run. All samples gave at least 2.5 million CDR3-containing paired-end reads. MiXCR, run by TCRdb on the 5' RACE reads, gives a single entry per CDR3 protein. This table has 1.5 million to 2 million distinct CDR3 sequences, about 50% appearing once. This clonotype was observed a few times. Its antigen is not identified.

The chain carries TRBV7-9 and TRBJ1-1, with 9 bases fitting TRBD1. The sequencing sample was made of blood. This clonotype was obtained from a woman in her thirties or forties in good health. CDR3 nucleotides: TGTGCCAGCAGCTCCAAATACAGGGGGCCAGGGACTGAAGCTTTCTTT. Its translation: CASSSKYRGPGTEAFF.